These T cell receptor beta chains were read from a single sample in a study of blood T cell repertoires in COVID-19. Profiling relied on immunoSEQ multiplex PCR, and the TCRdb table lists in-frame clones only, not all of them. The sample holds some 380,000 clones, 81% seen once. The sample taken for sequencing was peripheral blood. Every receptor here comes from a human donor with acute or convalescent COVID-19. The donor label of this sample is uncertain. Both conserved end residues are part of each CDR3. A D gene is named only where the DNA matches it firmly. Clone size is not always given. Where it is, it says once, few, many or a class for expanded clones.

d_call clone_size j_call v_call cdr3_aa cdr3_nt
NA NA TRBJ1-2 TRBV12-3/TRBV12-4 CASRGREVGGYTF TGTGCCAGCAGGGGGCGGGAGGTGGGAGGCTACACCTTC
TRBD1 NA TRBJ1-2 TRBV18 CASSYRQGVTPYGYTF TGTGCCAGCTCATATAGACAGGGGGTAACCCCTTATGGCTACACCTTC
TRBD2 NA TRBJ2-1 TRBV2 CVSSKRGFSGSKNEQFF TGTGTCAGCAGCAAAAGGGGATTTAGCGGGAGTAAGAATGAGCAGTTCTTC
TRBD2 many TRBJ2-3 TRBV4-2 CASSQGSAGRGGTDTQYF TGTGCCAGCAGCCAAGGATCGGCTGGGCGGGGGGGCACAGATACGCAGTATTTT
TRBD1 few TRBJ1-4 TRBV7-9 CAAGGTTNEKLFF TGTGCGGCAGGGGGGACAACTAATGAAAAACTGTTTTTT
TRBD1 NA TRBJ1-5 TRBV3-1/TRBV3-2 CASSQGQLSGPQHF TGTGCCAGCAGCCAGGGACAGCTATCAGGGCCCCAGCATTTT
NA once TRBJ2-3 TRBV7-8 CASSGSSGHTKSTDTQYF TGTGCCAGCAGCGGGTCTTCAGGGCACACCAAAAGCACAGATACGCAGTATTTT
TRBD2 NA TRBJ2-7 TRBV5-1 CASSQGLAGRSYEQYF TGCGCCAGCAGCCAGGGACTAGCGGGGCGCTCCTACGAGCAGTACTTC
NA once TRBJ1-1 TRBV12-3/TRBV12-4 CASSPLRDTEAFF TGTGCCAGCAGTCCCCTCCGAGACACTGAAGCTTTCTTT
NA NA TRBJ1-3 TRBV19 CASSIGADSGNTIYF TGTGCCAGTAGTATAGGGGCCGACTCTGGAAACACCATATATTTT
TRBD2 NA TRBJ2-2 TRBV28 CASGISAGRGGELFF TGTGCCAGCGGAATTTCAGCGGGAAGGGGCGGGGAGCTGTTTTTT
NA NA TRBJ2-3 TRBV15 CATSRSGHLGGTQYF TGTGCCACCAGCAGATCGGGACACCTCGGGGGGACGCAGTATTTT
TRBD2 NA TRBJ2-5 TRBV30 CAWGVTSGKETQYF TGTGCCTGGGGGGTTACGAGCGGGAAAGAGACCCAGTACTTC
NA NA TRBJ1-4 TRBV29-1 CSVVGQGSEKLFF TGCAGCGTCGTTGGGCAGGGTAGCGAAAAACTGTTTTTT
NA NA TRBJ1-4 TRBV6-5 CATRTVTNEKLFF TGTGCCACCCGGACAGTAACTAATGAAAAACTGTTTTTT
NA NA TRBJ1-1 TRBV5-5 CASSALGLGNTEAFF TGTGCCAGCAGCGCACTCGGACTGGGGAACACTGAAGCTTTCTTT
NA NA TRBJ1-2 TRBV28 CASSTDSYGYTF TGTGCCAGCAGTACAGACAGCTATGGCTACACCTTC